The next 5 T cell receptor beta chains were all read from a single sample in a study of blood T cell repertoires in COVID-19. Sequencing used immunoSEQ multiplex PCR; TCRdb keeps in-frame clones, though not all of them. The profile shows a few hundred thousand clones, approximately 85% of them singletons. The specimen was peripheral blood. These receptors originate from a human donor in a cohort sampled during active COVID-19.

The chain joins TRBV19 to TRBJ1-5; 9 bases align to TRBD1. This CDR3 is built from 15 residues. Trimming at V came to 5 bases and at J to 7 bases, leaving 9 bases not matched to a gene. Germline CDR1 and CDR2: LNHDA and SQIVND (reference sequence). The CDR3 region is CASSLPGQGLQPQHF. CDR3 bases: TGTGCCAGTAGTCTCCCGGGACAGGGTCTACAGCCCCAGCATTTT.

The V and J genes are TRBV6-6 and TRBJ1-3, with 7 bases matching TRBD1. The germline gives CDR1 MNHNY, CDR2 SVGAGI (reference sequence). After removal of 4 bases from V and 1 base from J, the junction contained 4 bases not matched to a gene. The CDR3 totals 15 residues. The CDR3 here is CASSSGQSSGNTIYF. The CDR3, as DNA: TGTGCCAGCAGTTCGGGACAGAGTTCTGGAAACACCATATATTTT.

The chain employs TRBV7-9 and TRBJ2-1; TRBD2 might be the D (6 bases). CDR1 is SEHNR and CDR2 is FQNEAQ in the germline V gene (reference sequence). There are 14 residues in the CDR3. V was shortened by 3 bases and J by 6 bases, with 12 bases between the two germline ends. CDR3 in DNA: TGTGCCAGCAGCTTCGAGGGACTGATCAATGAGCAGTTCTTC. Protein product: CASSFEGLINEQFF.

Concerning this clone itself: The sample holds other DNA sequences that translate to the same CDR3. The V and J genes are TRBV9 and TRBJ1-2; D is unresolved. This CDR3 has 12 residues. The germline V gene has CDR1 SGDLS and CDR2 YYNGEE. V lost 0 bases and J 4 bases, leaving 4 bases between the germline ends. CDR3 sequence: CASSVAGYGYTF. Here the CDR3 DNA reads TGTGCCAGCAGCGTAGCAGGCTATGGCTACACCTTC.

This chain uses TRBV6-5 with TRBJ2-5; D gene uncertain. Germline V gene lookup returns CDR1 MNHEY and CDR2 SVGAGI. There are 13 residues in the CDR3. Trimming shortened V by 3 bases and J by 5 bases, and 10 bases separated the two germline ends. CDR3 DNA: TGTGCCAGCAGTTATGCTAGTGAGGAGACCCAGTACTTC. Protein product: CASSYASEETQYF.